Below are 6 T cell receptor beta chains sequenced from a single sample in a study of blood T cell repertoires in COVID-19. Clones were read by immunoSEQ multiplex PCR, and TCRdb kept only the in-frame ones, dropping some. The data show 400,000 to 450,000 clones, with about 90% seen just once and more than 0.7% held by the top ten. Input material: peripheral blood. Receptors originate from a young man with COVID-19, enrolled during active disease.

This rearrangement joins TRBV4-2 to TRBJ1-6; D is possibly TRBD1 (6 bases). Germline V gene sequence: CDR1 LGHNA, CDR2 YNFKEQ. The length of the CDR3 is 16 residues. V shed 0 bases and J shed 9 bases, with 15 bases lying between them. CDR3 in DNA: TGTGCCAGCAGCCAAGATCTTTCCGGGGACACTTCACCCCTCCACTTT. Protein: CASSQDLSGDTSPLHF.

J is TRBJ2-3 and V is TRBV5-1; D remains ambiguous. CDR3 length: 16 residues. With 3 bases removed from V and 0 bases from J, the gap between germline ends came to 14 bases. The germline gives CDR1 SGHRS, CDR2 YFSETQ. CDR3 region: CASSYQRLVSTDTQYF. In DNA form, the CDR3 reads TGCGCCAGCAGCTATCAAAGACTCGTAAGCACAGATACGCAGTATTTT.

J is TRBJ2-7 and V is TRBV5-1; 9 bases are a match to TRBD2. Germline assignment: CDR1 SGHRS and CDR2 YFSETQ. This CDR3 region has 16 residues. Losses at the gene ends were 2 bases for V and 5 bases for J; bases not matched to a gene: 11. For the CDR3, the DNA is TGCGCCAGCAGCTTTAAGAGCGAGCGGGAGGCGAACGAGCAGTACTTC. It is translated as CASSFKSEREANEQYF.

This clone was counted a few times. The V call is TRBV24-1, the J call TRBJ2-1; 9 bases map to TRBD1. The junction had 5 bases not matched to a gene; V was cut back by 4 bases and J by 2 bases. The CDR3 is made up of 16 amino acids. Germline V lookup: CDR1 KGHDR, CDR2 SFDVKD. CDR3 sequence reads: CATSDTGTGPYNEQFF. In DNA, the CDR3 is TGTGCCACCAGTGACACCGGGACAGGGCCCTACAATGAGCAGTTCTTC.

The gene calls are TRBV24-1 and TRBJ2-3, with 10 positions matching TRBD2. The CDR3 has 15 residues. V shed 7 bases and J 5 bases; nucleotides not matched to a gene: 8. Per the germline V gene, CDR1 is KGHDR and CDR2 is SFDVKD. CDR3 sequence: CATRRSGRAKDTQYF. The CDR3 region has the DNA TGTGCCACCAGAAGGAGCGGGAGGGCCAAAGATACGCAGTATTTT.

This clone was found once. The rearrangement links TRBV7-2 to TRBJ1-2, with TRBD1 as a possible D gene (5 bases). The CDR3 covers 13 residues. The germline CDR1 and CDR2 sequences are SGHTA and FQGNSA. Trimming took off 4 bases at V and 8 bases at J, with 14 bases between the two ends. Written as DNA, the CDR3 is TGTGCCAGCAGCTCCGACAGATCGAGGGGCTACACCTTC. It is translated as CASSSDRSRGYTF.